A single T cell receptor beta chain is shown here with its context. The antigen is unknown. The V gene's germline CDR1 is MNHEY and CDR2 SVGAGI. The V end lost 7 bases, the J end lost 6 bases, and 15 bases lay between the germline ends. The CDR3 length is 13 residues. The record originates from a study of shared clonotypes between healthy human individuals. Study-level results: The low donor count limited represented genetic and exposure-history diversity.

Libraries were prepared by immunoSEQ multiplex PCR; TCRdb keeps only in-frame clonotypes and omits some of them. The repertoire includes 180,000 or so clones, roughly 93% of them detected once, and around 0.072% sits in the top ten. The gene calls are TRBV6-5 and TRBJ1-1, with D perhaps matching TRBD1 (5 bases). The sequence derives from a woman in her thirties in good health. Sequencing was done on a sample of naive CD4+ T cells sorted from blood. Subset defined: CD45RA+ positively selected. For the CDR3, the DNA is TGTGCCAGCACCGAGACAGTGCTTTCTGAAGCTTTCTTT. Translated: CASTETVLSEAFF.